The 24 T cell receptor beta chains presented below share a single source sample, sequenced in a study of blood T cell repertoires in COVID-19. Here immunoSEQ multiplex PCR was the method, and the copy in TCRdb shows in-frame clones only, minus some. The table records about 200,000 clones, 84% of them present only once. Sequenced: peripheral blood. The receptors were gathered from a human donor in a cohort sampled during active COVID-19.

There are a few counts of this clone. The chain links TRBV5-4 to TRBJ1-4, with 11 bases that match TRBD1. The germline V gene encodes CDR1 SGHNT and CDR2 YYREEE (reference sequence). V was pared by 4 bases and J by 8 bases, with 1 base of the junction left unmatched. The length of the CDR3 is 13 residues. The CDR3 DNA reads as TGTGCCAGCAGCAGGGACAGGGGGGAAAAACTGTTTTTT. Residues: CASSRDRGEKLFF.

This chain uses TRBV3-1 (or the pseudogene TRBV3-2) with TRBJ2-3, with 8 bases aligning to TRBD1. Germline trimming cut 5 bases from V and 2 bases from J; bases unmatched to any gene: 6. Germline CDR1 is LGHDT and CDR2 is YNNKEL (reference sequence). The CDR3 sequence is 15 residues long. The CDR3 loop is CASSTPRGPTDTQYF. The CDR3 region has the DNA TGTGCCAGCAGCACTCCCAGGGGGCCCACAGATACGCAGTATTTT.

The J gene is TRBJ1-5, the V gene TRBV4-2; D possibly corresponds to TRBD1 (6 bases). Trimming took off 0 bases at V and 1 base at J, with 10 bases between the two ends. CDR3 length: 16 residues. CDR1 LGHNA and CDR2 YNFKEQ come from the germline V gene. The CDR3 protein is CASSQESGASNQPQHF. As DNA, the CDR3 is TGTGCCAGCAGCCAAGAGTCAGGGGCGAGCAATCAGCCCCAGCATTTT.

The CDR3 bases are TGTGCCAGCAGCGAAGGGGGCAGAAGCAATCAGCCCCAGCATTTT. Translating it yields CASSEGGRSNQPQHF. The chain combines TRBV7-9 with TRBJ1-5; 7 positions agree with TRBD1. V was pared by 5 bases and J by 1 base, with 5 bases of the junction left unmatched. Per germline, CDR1 SEHNR and CDR2 FQNEAQ (reference sequence). The CDR3 consists of 15 residues.

This clone was counted between two and nine times. The rearrangement joins TRBV12-5 to TRBJ2-3; tentatively, D is TRBD1 (5 bases). Per germline, CDR1 LGHNT and CDR2 FRNRAP. This CDR3 has 14 amino acids. The V gene lost 5 bases and the J gene lost 2 bases, with 11 bases spanning the gap. CDR3 loop: CASGPDSFTDTQYF. CDR3 nucleotide sequence: TGTGCTAGTGGTCCCGACAGTTTCACAGATACGCAGTATTTT.

The genes are TRBV30 and TRBJ1-6; 9 bases fit TRBD1. The germline V gene has CDR1 GTSNPN and CDR2 SVGIG (reference sequence). The CDR3 extends over 16 amino acids. Unmatched junction bases numbered 11, after V lost 2 bases and J lost 9 bases. As DNA, the CDR3 is TGTGCCTGGAGTTCCCCAGGGACAGGGCCTACTTCACCCCTCCACTTT. Amino acid sequence: CAWSSPGTGPTSPLHF.

This rearrangement joins TRBV13 to TRBJ2-3; no clear D gene. The CDR3 sequence is 13 residues long. V was cut by 3 bases and J by 1 base, with 5 bases left in between. The germline V gene has CDR1 PRHDT and CDR2 FYEKMQ (reference sequence). As DNA, the CDR3 is TGTGCCAGCAGCTTCTTCGGCACAGATACGCAGTATTTT. Amino acid sequence: CASSFFGTDTQYF. Complete variable domain (other parts from reference TRBV13 and TRBJ2-3): AAGVIQSPRHLIKEKRETATLKCYPIPRHDTVYWYQQGPGQDPQFLISFYEKMQSDKGSIPDRFSAQQFSDYHSELNMSSLELGDSALYFCASSFFGTDTQYFGPGTRLTVL.

This rearrangement joins TRBV10-2 to TRBJ2-7, with 8 bases identical to TRBD2. The V gene's germline CDR1 is WSHSY and CDR2 SAAADI. Trimming at V came to 6 bases and at J to 6 bases, leaving 7 bases not matched to a gene. The CDR3 runs to 13 residues. The CDR3 reads CASRIAGLGEQYF. CDR3 DNA: TGCGCCAGCAGGATAGCGGGACTAGGCGAGCAGTACTTC.

The chain couples TRBV6-6 to TRBJ2-7; TRBD2 is a possible D gene (6 bases). Per the germline V gene, CDR1 is MNHNY and CDR2 is SVGAGI (reference sequence). There are 15 residues in the CDR3. The V gene lost 10 bases and the J gene lost 6 bases, with 25 bases spanning the gap. CDR3 DNA: TGTGCCACCCAAAGCGGGTCAACCGGTGGGGGCGAGCAGTACGTC. It yields the protein CATQSGSTGGGEQYV.

The chain recombines TRBV24-1 with TRBJ2-1, with D possibly TRBD2 on 7 matching bases. CDR3 length: 15 amino acids. Germline lookup yields CDR1 KGHDR and CDR2 SFDVKD. V lost 10 bases, J lost 3 bases, and 18 bases lay in between. The CDR3 loop reads CATRSGEGVYNEQFF. The CDR3 nucleotides are TGTGCCACGAGGTCAGGGGAGGGCGTCTACAATGAGCAGTTCTTC.

The chain combines TRBV5-4 with TRBJ1-2; D remains ambiguous. There are 13 residues in the CDR3. Germline V gene lookup returns CDR1 SGHNT and CDR2 YYREEE (reference sequence). Trimming removed 0 bases at V and 5 bases at J, with 8 bases between. The CDR3 DNA sequence: TGTGCCAGCAGCTTGGGAATTGAGTATGGCTACACCTTC. Its protein product is CASSLGIEYGYTF. Looking up the rest from reference TRBV5-4 and TRBJ1-2 gives the full variable domain: ETGVTQSPTHLIKTRGQQVTLRCSSQSGHNTVSWYQQALGQGPQFIFQYYREEENGRGNFPPRFSGLQFPNYSSELNVNALELDDSALYLCASSLGIEYGYTFGSGTRLTVV.

Points on this clone: In the same sample, other DNA sequences code for this CDR3. This chain links TRBV19 with TRBJ1-1; D perhaps matches TRBD1 (6 bases). The ends were cut back, 8 bases at V and 0 bases at J, with 13 bases in the middle. The CDR3 is 14 amino acids. The germline gives CDR1 LNHDA, CDR2 SQIVND (reference sequence). The CDR3 reads CASGARGLNTEAFF. CDR3 coding DNA: TGTGCCAGTGGGGCCAGGGGCCTGAACACTGAAGCTTTCTTT. Supplemented by reference TRBV19 and TRBJ1-1, the full variable domain reads DGGITQSPKYLFRKEGQNVTLSCEQNLNHDAMYWYRQDPGQGLRLIYYSQIVNDFQKGDIAEGYSVSREKKESFPLTVTSAQKNPTAFYLCASGARGLNTEAFFGQGTRLTVV.

The gene calls are TRBV5-8 and TRBJ1-2; the match to TRBD1 covers 8 bases. V trimming: 2 bases; J trimming: 5 bases; junction bases outside the gene matches: 8. The CDR3 totals 15 residues. Looked up from germline, CDR1 is SGHTS and CDR2 is YDEGEE. DNA of the CDR3: TGTGCCAGCAGCTTACAGGGGGTTCTGGTATATGGCTACACCTTC. Its translation: CASSLQGVLVYGYTF.

The chain combines TRBV5-4 with TRBJ2-1; possibly TRBD1 for D (6 bases). V was pared by 4 bases and J by 7 bases, with 12 bases between. This CDR3 region has 13 residues. Germline values: CDR1 SGHNT, CDR2 YYREEE (reference sequence). DNA of the CDR3: TGTGCCAGCAGCACCTCACAGGGAAATGAGCAGTTCTTC. It specifies CASSTSQGNEQFF.

CDR3 nucleotide sequence: TGCGCCAGCAGCCAAGATACAGGGCCCGCGGGGCCCCAGCATTTT. It codes for CASSQDTGPAGPQHF. The J gene is TRBJ1-5, the V gene TRBV4-1; the D gene is possibly TRBD1 (6 bases). The CDR3 runs to 15 residues. Between the trimmed V and J ends, which lost 0 bases and 9 bases, there was a span of 15 bases. Germline V gives CDR1 MGHRA, CDR2 YSYEKL.

The chain joins TRBV5-1 to TRBJ2-1; D is unresolved. Trimming removed 2 bases at V and 5 bases at J, with 14 bases between. This CDR3 is built from 15 residues. Germline V gene data show CDR1 as SGHRS and CDR2 as YFSETQ. The CDR3 nucleotides are TGCGCCAGCAGCTTAAGCGAAAGCCCCCACAATGAGCAGTTCTTC. Protein: CASSLSESPHNEQFF.

The V gene is TRBV6-6, the J gene TRBJ1-1; possible D gene TRBD1, 6 bases. Germline V gene data show CDR1 as MNHNY and CDR2 as SVGAGI (reference sequence). There are 13 residues in the CDR3. Trimming removed 7 bases at V and 11 bases at J, with 20 bases between. As DNA, the CDR3 is TGTGCCAGCACGGGTTTAGGGGGGGGGCCCGCTTTCTTT. This codes for CASTGLGGGPAFF.

This sequence joins TRBV5-4 and TRBJ2-5, with 7 bases matching TRBD1. V lost 4 bases and J lost 3; bases outside the gene matches: 3. The CDR3 spans 13 residues. The V gene's germline CDR1 is SGHNT and CDR2 YYREEE (reference sequence). The CDR3 sequence is CASSRGQEETQYF. The CDR3 nucleotides read TGTGCCAGCAGCCGCGGACAGGAAGAGACCCAGTACTTC.

The chain's CDR3 is CASSHGLDRRNTF. CDR3 sequence (DNA): TGTGCCAGCAGCCATGGCTTGGACAGGAGGAACACCTTC. The chain carries TRBV4-2 and TRBJ1-2, with TRBD1 identical over 7 bases. Per the germline V gene, CDR1 is LGHNA and CDR2 is YNFKEQ. Trimming removed 3 bases from V and 12 bases from J; junction bases left unmatched: 10. This CDR3 region has 13 residues.

The chain employs TRBV5-1 and TRBJ1-6; D gene uncertain. The CDR3 has 14 residues. Trimming pared 0 bases from V and 4 bases from J, leaving 5 bases between. Per germline, CDR1 SGHRS and CDR2 YFSETQ. In DNA, the CDR3 is TGCGCCAGCAGCTTGGCGGGGTATAATTCACCCCTCCACTTT. Encoded protein: CASSLAGYNSPLHF.

The rearrangement joins TRBV2 to TRBJ2-2; D remains unclear. V was cut by 5 bases and J by 5 bases, with 12 bases left in between. The V gene's germline CDR1 is SNHLY and CDR2 FYNNEI. CDR3 size: 14 residues. Written as DNA, the CDR3 is TGTGCCAGCAGTCAATCACGGGTAACCGGGGAGCTGTTTTTT. It translates to CASSQSRVTGELFF.

CDR3 in DNA: TGTGCCAGCACCAGGGATAGTGAGGCTTGGGAGCTGTTTTTT. The encoded protein is CASTRDSEAWELFF. The gene calls are TRBV11-2 and TRBJ2-2; maybe TRBD1 (5 bases). The CDR3 extends over 14 amino acids. Germline V CDR1 and CDR2: SGHAT, FQNNGV. With 7 bases removed from V and 9 bases from J, the gap between germline ends came to 18 bases.

The chain has TRBV10-3 and TRBJ2-7; tentative D call: TRBD1 (6 bases). This CDR3 is 13 amino acids long. Germline CDR1 ENHRY, CDR2 SYGVKD. Trimming removed 10 bases from V and 3 bases from J, with 16 bases in between. The CDR3 here is CATETGTSYEQYF. CDR3 DNA sequence: TGTGCCACCGAAACCGGGACAAGCTACGAGCAGTACTTC.

The rearrangement links TRBV30 to TRBJ1-2, with TRBD1 identical over 8 bases. The V and J ends lost 7 bases and 4 bases, in that order; junction bases with no gene match: 8. Per the germline V gene, CDR1 is GTSNPN and CDR2 is SVGIG (reference sequence). CDR3 length equals 13 residues. CDR3 in DNA: TGTGCCTCCGGACAGGGAGATACCTATGGCTACACCTTC. It codes for CASGQGDTYGYTF.